This T cell receptor beta chain was observed in a study of blood T cell repertoires in COVID-19. Per the germline V gene, CDR1 is KGHSH and CDR2 is LQKENI. The ends were cut back, 6 bases at V and 0 bases at J, with 9 bases in the middle. The CDR3 loop spans 15 amino acids. Seattle researchers signed up patients amid active infection and tracked them longitudinally. In the original analysis: Amplifying reference gene primers gave estimates of nucleated cell counts. TCRdb's table, derived via immunoSEQ multiplex PCR, lists solely in-frame clones and lacks some. V and J calls and clone size are those listed in that table; D and trimming were worked out from the DNA. The profile covers 35,000 to 45,000 clones, with over 85% appearing a single time and around 0.37% taken by the ten largest.

The sequencing sample was made of peripheral blood. J is TRBJ1-6 and V is TRBV18; perhaps TRBD1 as D (5 bases). The clonotype comes from a man over 45 with COVID-19, enrolled during active disease. The CDR3 DNA sequence: TGTGCCAGCTCTCCGGACAACTCCTATAATTCACCCCTCCACTTT. Its translation: CASSPDNSYNSPLHF.